The rows below give T cell receptor beta chains drawn from one sample of a study of post-analysis software for immune sequencing data. From the PCR reads, TCRdb called clonotypes with MiXCR, one entry per CDR3 protein. The top ten clones hold 9.5% to 13% of a sample with about 460,000 distinct CDR3 sequences, approximately 46% of them seen once. The sequencing sample was made of blood. The receptors were gathered from a girl aged 5 to 17 with multiple sclerosis. Both conserved end residues are part of each CDR3. The D gene is left open where the match is weak. Where a row states a size, it is once, few, many or the class of an expanded clone; other rows omit it.

V gene: TRBV29-1; CDR3 length: 15; D gene: TRBD1; clone size: few; J gene: TRBJ1-2; CDR3 protein: CSVEGSGQGGYGYTF; CDR3 DNA: TGCAGCGTTGAGGGTTCGGGACAGGGGGGCTATGGCTACACCTTC
V gene: TRBV29-1; CDR3 length: 16; D gene: .; clone size: few; J gene: TRBJ2-4; CDR3 protein: CSVVGLPGSAKNIQYF; CDR3 DNA: TGCAGCGTTGTAGGTTTGCCGGGGTCAGCCAAAAACATTCAGTACTTC
V gene: TRBV25-1; CDR3 length: 16; D gene: TRBD2; clone size: .; J gene: TRBJ2-1; CDR3 protein: CASSALAGDLYNEQFF; CDR3 DNA: TGTGCCAGCAGTGCCCTAGCGGGAGATCTCTACAATGAGCAGTTCTTC
V gene: TRBV20-1; CDR3 length: 12; D gene: .; clone size: once; J gene: TRBJ1-1; CDR3 protein: CSASRLDTEAFF; CDR3 DNA: TGCAGTGCTAGCCGATTAGACACTGAAGCTTTCTTT
V gene: TRBV27; CDR3 length: 15; D gene: TRBD2; clone size: few; J gene: TRBJ2-7; CDR3 protein: CASSLSASGTYEQYF; CDR3 DNA: TGTGCCAGCAGTTTATCGGCTAGCGGCACCTACGAGCAGTACTTC
V gene: TRBV20-1; CDR3 length: 14; D gene: .; clone size: .; J gene: TRBJ2-7; CDR3 protein: CSARLQGLSYEQYF; CDR3 DNA: TGCAGTGCTAGGTTGCAGGGGCTTTCCTACGAGCAGTACTTC
V gene: TRBV18; CDR3 length: 17; D gene: TRBD2; clone size: .; J gene: TRBJ2-1; CDR3 protein: CASSPGLAGLSYNEQFF; CDR3 DNA: TGTGCCAGCTCACCCGGACTAGCGGGCCTGTCCTACAATGAGCAGTTCTTC
V gene: TRBV20-1; CDR3 length: 12; D gene: .; clone size: few; J gene: TRBJ2-1; CDR3 protein: CSASETYNEQFF; CDR3 DNA: TGCAGTGCTAGCGAAACCTACAATGAGCAGTTCTTC
V gene: TRBV5-1; CDR3 length: 16; D gene: .; clone size: .; J gene: TRBJ2-1; CDR3 protein: CASSLGSGSRDNEQFF; CDR3 DNA: TGCGCCAGCAGCTTGGGTTCCGGGTCTAGGGACAATGAGCAGTTCTTC
V gene: TRBV6-6; CDR3 length: 17; D gene: .; clone size: .; J gene: TRBJ1-2; CDR3 protein: CASSYSDGRVANYGYTF; CDR3 DNA: TGTGCCAGCAGTTACTCGGACGGACGGGTTGCAAACTATGGCTACACCTTC
V gene: TRBV2; CDR3 length: 15; D gene: .; clone size: few; J gene: TRBJ2-7; CDR3 protein: CASSGDTSLSGEQYF; CDR3 DNA: TGTGCCAGCAGTGGGGATACTAGCTTATCGGGCGAGCAGTACTTC
V gene: TRBV20-1; CDR3 length: 11; D gene: .; clone size: .; J gene: TRBJ2-5; CDR3 protein: CSASSVETQYF; CDR3 DNA: TGCAGTGCTAGTAGTGTAGAGACCCAGTACTTC
V gene: TRBV20-1; CDR3 length: 11; D gene: .; clone size: .; J gene: TRBJ2-7; CDR3 protein: CSAGHEYEQYF; CDR3 DNA: TGCAGTGCCGGACACGAATACGAGCAGTACTTC
V gene: TRBV13; CDR3 length: 16; D gene: TRBD1; clone size: medium-sized; J gene: TRBJ1-1; CDR3 protein: CASSLTQGGLNTEAFF; CDR3 DNA: TGTGCCAGCAGCTTAACTCAGGGGGGATTGAACACTGAAGCTTTCTTT
V gene: TRBV7-9; CDR3 length: 16; D gene: TRBD1; clone size: .; J gene: TRBJ2-1; CDR3 protein: CASSLGGQGVKNEQFF; CDR3 DNA: TGTGCCAGCAGCTTAGGCGGACAGGGTGTAAAGAATGAGCAGTTCTTC
V gene: TRBV28; CDR3 length: 16; D gene: TRBD2; clone size: .; J gene: TRBJ2-7; CDR3 protein: CASSGSGTSASCEQYF; CDR3 DNA: TGTGCCAGCAGTGGGTCTGGGACTAGCGCCTCCTGCGAGCAGTACTTC
V gene: TRBV5-1; CDR3 length: 15; D gene: .; clone size: few; J gene: TRBJ2-6; CDR3 protein: CASSLAGTGANVLTF; CDR3 DNA: TGCGCCAGCAGCTTGGCGGGGACAGGGGCCAACGTCCTGACTTTC
V gene: TRBV29-1; CDR3 length: 12; D gene: .; clone size: .; J gene: TRBJ1-1; CDR3 protein: CSVGLRGPEAFF; CDR3 DNA: TGCAGCGTGGGCTTGAGGGGCCCTGAAGCTTTCTTT
V gene: TRBV15; CDR3 length: 12; D gene: .; clone size: .; J gene: TRBJ2-5; CDR3 protein: CATSSFQETQYF; CDR3 DNA: TGTGCCACCAGCAGTTTCCAAGAGACCCAGTACTTC
V gene: TRBV13; CDR3 length: 16; D gene: TRBD1; clone size: .; J gene: TRBJ2-7; CDR3 protein: CASSLSLPGGSYEQYF; CDR3 DNA: TGTGCCAGCAGCCTGTCACTTCCAGGGGGCAGTTACGAGCAGTACTTC
V gene: TRBV29-1; CDR3 length: 13; D gene: .; clone size: .; J gene: TRBJ2-5; CDR3 protein: CSVESQVVKTQYF; CDR3 DNA: TGCAGCGTTGAAAGTCAGGTAGTGAAGACCCAGTACTTC
V gene: TRBV6-7; CDR3 length: 15; D gene: TRBD1; clone size: .; J gene: TRBJ2-7; CDR3 protein: CASSYEAGTGSEQYF; CDR3 DNA: TGTGCCAGCAGTTACGAGGCCGGGACAGGCAGCGAGCAGTACTTC